This T cell receptor (beta chain) originates from a study of CD8 T cells in Susac syndrome (dated by TCRdb to about 2019). Describing the broader study: Among the sequenced Susac syndrome patients, over five had clinically active disease and eight were in clinical remission. Susac syndrome patients were therapy-naive, on corticosteroids (some also receiving IVIg), or on IVIg alone at blood withdrawal. Repertoire sequencing was used to test whether CD8+ T cell activation and differentiation in Susac syndrome was antigen driven. The study compared CD8+ T cell repertoire clonality among over 9 healthy donors, around 14 Susac syndrome patients and fewer than 19 multiple sclerosis patients.

CDR1 and CDR2 (KGHDR, SFDVKD) derive from the germline V gene. Trimming removed 9 bases from V and 4 bases from J; the gene matches leave 7 bases unexplained. The CDR3 has 14 amino acids, counting the end cysteine and phenylalanine. Only the CDR3 region is kept as DNA, spanning 42 bases read in frame from base 1. Peripheral blood CD8+ and CD4+ T cells from healthy donors, Susac syndrome patients and multiple sclerosis patients were profiled using high-throughput TCR beta sequencing. Susac syndrome patients met recently defined diagnostic criteria for definite or probable disease. Bulk CD8+ and CD4+ T cells were purified magnetically by negative isolation, whereas CD8+ TEMRA cells were enriched by FACS. Blood was collected in EDTA tubes and processed within 24 hours, with PBMCs isolated through density gradient centrifugation. PBMCs intended for TCR sequencing were frozen in liquid nitrogen and were later thawed in a 37 degrees C water bath. Purity of sorted or isolated CD4+, CD8+ and CD8+ TEMRA cells was at least 90%.

RNA was extracted using the RNeasy kit, and roughly 0.5 to 1 ug of the RNA was reverse transcribed with random hexamers. The immunoSEQ multiplex PCR assay, covering 54 Vbeta and 13 Jbeta segments, was used to amplify TCR beta CDR3 regions. Bias from PCR amplification was corrected by using a synthetic template baseline for primer optimization and for computational correction. Concerning the study's data processing: Reads were annotated to V, D and J genes per IMGT and analyzed with immunoSEQ Analyzer, keeping only productive sequences. To calculate clonality, Shannon entropy was normalized by log2 of the number of productive unique sequences and then subtracted from one. For each patient and control, public and private clones were evaluated among the 100 most prevalent clones. A clone was defined as Susac-specific if it was absent from the healthy and MS cohorts, from roughly 990 published viral clones and from other ImmuneACCESS disease sequences. In-frame beta chains were kept once TCRdb had trimmed the public reads at Q25 with fastp and called clones with MiXCR. Merged by CDR3 protein, the rows form single entries marked with the most common genes and DNA. It is TCRdb's table, rather than the study itself, that gives the V and J calls and clone size. In this sample the table shows tens of thousands of distinct CDR3 sequences, approximately 94% of which occur a single time. About 0.5% of the sample is taken by the ten largest.

What the authors observed across the whole study: The number of individuals in the TCR sequencing and HLA analysis was acknowledged as relatively small. CD8+ repertoires in Susac syndrome showed clonal expansion, which was highest in CD8+ TEMRA cells and was greater in clinically active patients than in remitting patients. Looking at Susac-specific public clones, the researchers identified some 15 in the total CD8+ repertoire and five in the CD8+ TEMRA repertoire.

On this clonotype itself: What this receptor recognizes is not known. No base qualities exist here, and no much larger clone lies one base off it.

Recombination joined TRBV24-1 with TRBJ1-5; 8 nucleotides in the junction match TRBD1. Input material: CD8+ T cells from PBMCs. This sequence originates from a human donor with Susac syndrome. The DNA sequence reads TGTGCCACCTCGACAGGGGACCGAAATCAGCCCCAGCATTTT. Translated, this gives CATSTGDRNQPQHF.